This T cell receptor beta chain comes out of a study of T cell repertoires in cytomegalovirus infection. Background on the study: CMV epitopes, recently identified HLA-C-restricted and well-studied HLA-B-restricted, were used. Through public TCR beta signatures, both CMV infection and matching HLA type were indicated.

TCRdb analysed the reads with MiXCR anew, one entry per CDR3 protein. This sample has under 350,000 distinct CDR3 sequences, with 20% to 25% found just once. This clonotype was counted at least ten times. The antigen is undetermined. Notes on the study in general: Carriers of CMV plus the relevant HLA were identified by cumulative public TCR beta family frequency. HLA-C-restricted CMV-specific TCR beta clonotypes prevailed in the ex vivo response.

V dropped 1 base and J dropped 0 bases, with 8 bases sitting between them. Germline loops: CDR1 SGHTA, CDR2 FQGNSA. This CDR3 is built from 15 residues. The source material was cultured PBMCs, sampled from culture after CMV antigen stimulation. This chain links TRBV7-2 with TRBJ2-3, with D perhaps TRBD2 (6 bases). This receptor was identified in a human donor in good health (CMV status not recorded). Some clones in this sample may be carry-over from other donors' samples. Here the CDR3 reads CASSLDRGSTDTQYF. As DNA, the CDR3 is TGTGCCAGCAGCTTAGACCGGGGGAGCACAGATACGCAGTATTTT.